The 22 T cell receptor beta chains below all came from one sample that was sequenced in a study of shared clonotypes between healthy human individuals. Generated by immunoSEQ multiplex PCR, the TCRdb table keeps only in-frame clones and is missing some. The table lists some 2.1 million clones, approximately 95% of them singletons. Sequencing used naive CD4+ T cells sorted from blood. This sample's subset: CD45RA+ positively selected. The receptors were gathered from a man between 18 and 35 years old in good health.

CDR3 bases: TGTGCCAGCAGTTCAACCGGACAGGGGGCTGGTCAGCCCCAGCATTTT. This codes for CASSSTGQGAGQPQHF. J is TRBJ1-5 and V is TRBV28, with 11 bases fitting TRBD1. CDR1 MDHEN and CDR2 SYDVKM come from the germline V gene. The junction had 8 bases not matched to a gene; V was cut back by 4 bases and J by 6 bases. The CDR3 covers 16 residues.

Written as DNA, the CDR3 is TGTGCCAGCAGCTTAGAGACTAAACAGTACTTC. Protein: CASSLETKQYF. V is TRBV7-8 and J is TRBJ2-7; D perhaps matches TRBD2 (5 bases). CDR1 and CDR2 (germline): SGHVS, FQNEAQ. V was trimmed by 1 base and J by 10 bases, leaving 8 bases between them. The CDR3 has 11 amino acids.

The table lists this clone with a count of one. The J gene is TRBJ1-1, the V gene TRBV18; perhaps TRBD1 as D (6 bases). The germline CDR1 and CDR2 sequences are KGHSH and LQKENI. The CDR3 extends over 12 amino acids. V dropped 2 bases and J dropped 8 bases, with 9 bases sitting between them. The CDR3 DNA reads as TGTGCCAGCTCACCAAGCCAGGGGGAAGCTTTCTTT. Its protein is CASSPSQGEAFF. Full variable domain (rest looked up from reference TRBV18 and TRBJ1-1): NAGVMQNPRHLVRRRGQEARLRCSPMKGHSHVYWYRQLPEEGLKFMVYLQKENIIDESGMPKERFSAEFPKEGPSILRIQQVVRGDSAAYFCASSPSQGEAFFGQGTRLTVV.

This clone came up once. The chain has TRBV25-1 and TRBJ2-5; TRBD1 might be the D (5 bases). The germline V and J ends were trimmed by 2 bases and 0 bases, with 10 bases remaining between them. The CDR3 runs 15 residues. Per germline, CDR1 MGHDK and CDR2 SYGVNS. CDR3 nucleotides: TGTGCCAGCAGTGAACCTAGGGGTAACCAAGAGACCCAGTACTTC. Protein sequence: CASSEPRGNQETQYF. The whole variable domain, remainder taken from reference TRBV25-1 and TRBJ2-5, is EADIYQTPRYLVIGTGKKITLECSQTMGHDKMYWYQQDPGMELHLIHYSYGVNSTEKGDLSSESTVSRIRTEHFPLTLESARPSHTSQYLCASSEPRGNQETQYFGPGTRLLVL.

The rearrangement links TRBV19 to TRBJ1-2; D uncertain. CDR1 and CDR2 from the germline V gene are LNHDA and SQIVND (reference sequence). There are 15 residues in the CDR3. V gave up 1 base and J gave up 0 bases, with 9 bases separating them. The CDR3 nucleotides are TGTGCCAGTAGTATAGTAGGCACCACTAACTATGGCTACACCTTC. It encodes CASSIVGTTNYGYTF.

The chain has TRBV30 and TRBJ2-7, with D unclear. CDR1 is GTSNPN, CDR2 SVGIG, per germline (reference sequence). Trimming cost V 4 bases and J 3 bases, with 10 bases left between them. The CDR3 extends over 12 amino acids. CDR3 in DNA: TGTGCCTGGATGGCCCTCGGCTACGAGCAGTACTTC. The encoded protein is CAWMALGYEQYF.

This chain uses TRBV19 with TRBJ1-1; D call uncertain. There are 16 residues in the CDR3. V lost 7 bases, J lost 1 base, and 19 bases lay in between. Per germline, CDR1 LNHDA and CDR2 SQIVND (reference sequence). The CDR3 DNA is TGTGCCAGTATGAAGGGCCGCTCGACATGGAACACTGAAGCTTTCTTT. Amino acid sequence: CASMKGRSTWNTEAFF.

The chain joins TRBV18 to TRBJ2-7, with 8 nucleotides matching TRBD2. The CDR3 has 15 residues. Looked up from germline, CDR1 is KGHSH and CDR2 is LQKENI. V was clipped by 6 bases and J by 2 bases; unmatched bases: 9. The CDR3 bases are TGTGCCAGCTCTCGTGCGGGGGGCCCTACCTACGAGCAGTACTTC. This codes for CASSRAGGPTYEQYF.

V usage is TRBV5-1 and J usage is TRBJ2-7; 9 bases line up with TRBD1. This CDR3 has 14 amino acids. V gave up 4 bases and J gave up 5 bases; unmatched junction bases: 7. The germline CDR1 and CDR2 sequences are SGHRS and YFSETQ. The CDR3 region is CASSRGQGLDEQYF. Here the CDR3 DNA reads TGCGCCAGCAGCCGCGGACAGGGGTTAGACGAGCAGTACTTC. Filled out from reference TRBV5-1 and TRBJ2-7, the complete variable domain reads KAGVTQTPRYLIKTRGQQVTLSCSPISGHRSVSWYQQTPGQGLQFLFEYFSETQRNKGNFPGRFSGRQFSNSRSEMNVSTLELGDSALYLCASSRGQGLDEQYFGPGTRLTVT.

About this clone: This may arise from a read error, as a much more abundant clone is one base away. The sample carries other DNA sequences with the same CDR3. The DNA of the CDR3 is TGTGCCTGGACCCAGACAGCGAACACTGAAGCCTTCTTT. Translating it yields CAWTQTANTEAFF. The V call is TRBV30, the J call TRBJ1-1; perhaps TRBD1 as D (5 bases). This CDR3 region has 13 residues. Per germline, CDR1 GTSNPN and CDR2 SVGIG (reference sequence).

The genes are TRBV7-9 and TRBJ1-3; D may be TRBD1 (5 bases). Trimming cost V 5 bases and J 2 bases, with 16 bases left between them. Germline V CDR1 and CDR2: SEHNR, FQNEAQ (reference sequence). The CDR3 is 16 residues long. The CDR3, as DNA: TGTGCCAGCAGCCGCGGGCAGGGTGGAACTGGAAACACCATATATTTT. The encoded protein is CASSRGQGGTGNTIYF.

V usage is TRBV7-9 and J usage is TRBJ1-2; 7 bases agree with TRBD1. The germline V gene has CDR1 SEHNR and CDR2 FQNEAQ (reference sequence). The CDR3 runs to 12 residues. V was clipped by 5 bases and J by 8 bases; unmatched bases: 5. The CDR3 DNA reads TGTGCCAGCAGCCCAGTACAGGGGGGCTACACCTTC. Protein sequence: CASSPVQGGYTF.

The rearrangement uses TRBV6-6 and TRBJ1-1; D not certain. V was pared by 8 bases and J by 5 bases, with 12 bases between. Germline CDR1 and CDR2: MNHNY and SVGAGI (reference sequence). The CDR3 sequence is 12 residues long. The CDR3 nucleotides are TGTGCCAGCCAAAGAGGTGGGACTGAAGCTTTCTTT. Its translation: CASQRGGTEAFF.

This sequence joins TRBV19 and TRBJ2-1; maybe TRBD2 (6 bases). The V gene lost 7 bases and the J gene lost 8 bases, with 18 bases spanning the gap. CDR1 is LNHDA, CDR2 SQIVND, per germline (reference sequence). This CDR3 contains 14 residues. The CDR3 DNA is TGTGCCAGTAAAAGGCAAGGAGGGAGCGATGAGCAGTTCTTC. Translation: CASKRQGGSDEQFF.

V is TRBV7-9 and J is TRBJ2-6, with 10 bases identical to TRBD1. Germline CDR1 is SEHNR and CDR2 is FQNEAQ (reference sequence). This CDR3 comprises 18 residues. Unmatched junction bases numbered 7, after V lost 5 bases and J lost 0 bases. The CDR3 is CASSPGQGLGSGANVLTF. In DNA, the CDR3 is TGTGCCAGCAGCCCGGGACAGGGGCTCGGCTCTGGGGCCAACGTCCTGACTTTC.

This chain connects TRBV6-1 to TRBJ1-5, with D possibly TRBD1 on 6 matching bases. The CDR3 is 14 amino acids. Trimming removed 1 base at V and 6 bases at J, with 10 bases between. CDR1 and CDR2 from the germline V gene are MNHNS and SASEGT. The CDR3 nucleotides are TGTGCCAGCAGTGAAGGTGGGGGCGGTCAGCCCCAGCATTTT. Translating gives CASSEGGGGQPQHF.

The V and J genes are TRBV29-1 and TRBJ1-1; D is perhaps TRBD1 (5 bases). V lost 5 bases and J lost 4, with 14 bases in between. CDR3 length: 13 amino acids. The germline gives CDR1 SQVTM, CDR2 ANQGSEA. CDR3 DNA sequence: TGCAGCGTTCACCAGGGATTAAGCACTGAAGCTTTCTTT. Its translation: CSVHQGLSTEAFF.

The chain joins TRBV10-3 to TRBJ2-1, with TRBD1 matching over 11 bases. J was trimmed by 6 bases and V by 3 bases; bases with no gene match: 16. Germline CDR1 reads ENHRY; CDR2 reads SYGVKD. The CDR3 totals 19 residues. CDR3 nucleotide sequence: TGTGCCATCAGTGAAAGGACAGGGGGCGTGGAGCCGTTTCGCAATGAGCAGTTCTTC. Translation gives CAISERTGGVEPFRNEQFF.

This clone was recorded many times. For the CDR3, the DNA is TGTGCCAGCAGTTTAACGGGGTCAGGCTCCTATAATTCACCCCTCCACTTT. This translates into CASSLTGSGSYNSPLHF. V and J are TRBV28 and TRBJ1-6; D is uncertain. Germline V lookup: CDR1 MDHEN, CDR2 SYDVKM. The V gene lost 2 bases and the J gene lost 0 bases, with 11 bases spanning the gap. The CDR3 length is 17 residues. Variable domain in full (rest from reference TRBV28 and TRBJ1-6): DVKVTQSSRYLVKRTGEKVFLECVQDMDHENMFWYRQDPGLGLRLIYFSYDVKMKEKGDIPEGYSVSREKKERFSLILESASTNQTSMYLCASSLTGSGSYNSPLHFGNGTRLTVT.

This sequence joins TRBV14 and TRBJ1-2; D is unclear. V was cut by 1 base and J by 2 bases, with 11 bases left in between. The CDR3 contains 15 residues. Per the germline V gene, CDR1 is SGHDN and CDR2 is FVKESK. In DNA, the CDR3 is TGTGCCAGCAGCCAAGTAGGGCAGCAGAACTATGGCTACACCTTC. The encoded protein is CASSQVGQQNYGYTF.

The rearrangement links TRBV7-9 to TRBJ2-1, with 7 bases aligning to TRBD1. The CDR3 is 14 residues long. Germline trimming cut 5 bases from V and 6 bases from J; bases unmatched to any gene: 7. Germline CDR1 is SEHNR and CDR2 is FQNEAQ (reference sequence). CDR3 DNA sequence: TGTGCCAGCAGCAACCAGGGGGAATTCAATGAGCAGTTCTTC. Translation gives CASSNQGEFNEQFF.

The genes are TRBV28 and TRBJ1-1; D is undetermined. CDR3 length equals 14 residues. In germline, CDR1 is MDHEN, CDR2 SYDVKM. V was trimmed by 5 bases and J by 1 base, leaving 11 bases between them. CDR3 sequence (DNA): TGTGCCAGCAGTCCCCGTCCGGGGAACACTGAAGCTTTCTTT. Residues: CASSPRPGNTEAFF.